This record looks at one TCR beta chain sequence and its context. The antigen it binds to is not known. There are no base qualities to consult, and no much larger clone falls within one base. At the junction V is shortened by 4 bases and J by 3 bases, with 18 bases in between. Based on the germline V gene, the CDR1 and CDR2 sequences are SGHDT and YYEEEE. Including the terminal cysteine and phenylalanine, the CDR3 comprises 16 residues. Only CDR3 DNA remains: 48 bases, in frame from the first base. The data originate from a study of blood T cells in healthy people across ages (dated by TCRdb to between 2015 and 2016). General notes on the study: In model experiments, template switching captured roughly one uniquely barcoded TCR beta cDNA molecule for every two T cells. To track age-related changes in TCR beta repertoire diversity, the study relied on deep sequencing normalized with unique cDNA molecular identifiers. To avoid experimental bias, donors of different ages were randomly spread across the sequencing lanes. The donors were divided into four age groups: young (average approximately 16 years), middle-aged (approximately 41), aged (approximately 64) and long-lived (more than 75). Two additional independent replicas of 1 million unique cDNA reads from the same blood draw were analyzed for two donors (one aged 18 to 29 and one aged 80 or older). Overall study results and their limits: Estimates of total diversity based on one million sequenced T cells were considered lower bounds and underestimates. Observed TCR beta diversity per million T cells fell roughly linearly with age, and a significant reduction was already apparent by age around 40. The long-lived group showed more naive CD4+ T cells, fewer expanded clones and increased TCR diversity than the aged group, suggesting age selection. Bulk unsorted PBMC profiling prevented conclusive comparison of naive and antigen-experienced compartments. The CMV infection status of donors was not known, potentially confounding age-related changes in expanded clonotypes. The percentage of naive T cells measured by flow cytometry correlated strongly with observed TCR beta diversity.

The donors were some 39 Caucasian individuals from Russia, aged roughly 6 to 90 years, who were systemically healthy. Approximately 10 milliliters of peripheral blood were collected from each donor into EDTA-treated Vacutainer tubes. PBMCs were isolated by Ficoll-Paque density-gradient centrifugation, with at least 7 million obtained per sample. Trizol reagent was used to extract total RNA from the PBMCs, yielding at least 5.5 micrograms per sample. For every donor, an aliquot of PBMCs went through flow cytometry to measure the percentages of naive CD45RAhigh/CD27high T cells. The library relied on 5' RACE. The instrument given in TCRdb is Illumina HiSeq 2500. A second PCR of 7 to 11 cycles was run with a J-beta primer mix and a sample-barcoded 5' primer. Each TCR beta cDNA molecule received a unique molecular identifier from a template-switch 5' adaptor carrying 12 random nucleotides. Each sample yielded at least 2.5 million CDR3-containing paired-end reads. First-strand cDNA synthesis was performed from all RNA using the Mint cDNA synthesis kit, with priming by a TRBC-specific oligonucleotide. After uracil-DNA glycosylase treatment, a first 18-cycle PCR used universal primers M1SS and BC2_uni_R on all cDNA. For the original study's pipeline: Normalization of each sample was performed by random selection of 1 million high-quality reads, each carrying a distinct molecular identifier. Reads with shared molecular identifiers were discarded instead of being binned into consensus sequences. MiTCR, set to a Q25 quality threshold and the strictest error-elimination algorithm, was used for CDR3 identification, clonotype clustering and error correction. Lower-bound total TCR beta diversity was estimated with a nonparametric unseen species model using Euler transformation. Using fastp at Q25 and MiXCR, TCRdb reprocessed the public reads and kept productive beta chains. Identical CDR3 protein sequences are pooled into one entry, listed with their most common genes and DNA. TCRdb's processing, not the authors', yielded these V and J calls. Across this sample there are about 780,000 distinct CDR3 sequences, with about 46% seen only once. The ten largest clonotypes hold 15% to 20% of the sample.

Sequencing was performed on blood. The chain employs TRBV5-6 and TRBJ2-3; the D gene is perhaps TRBD1, on 5 matching bases. The sequence derives from a man older than 75 in good health. The DNA sequence is as follows: TGTGCCAGCAGCCCAGCGAGACAGCGAACTACAGATACGCAGTATTTT. Translated, this is CASSPARQRTTDTQYF.